The next 3 T cell receptor beta chains were all read from a single sample in a study of cytomegalovirus exposure and HLA in healthy donors. The PCR used 60 Vbeta and 13 Jbeta primers. Profiling relied on immunoSEQ multiplex PCR, and the TCRdb table lists in-frame clones only, not all of them. The sample contains tens of thousands of clones, roughly 70% of which appear only once. The sequencing input was PBMCs. The receptors originated from a man in his 60s in good health and CMV-seropositive.

The V gene is TRBV6-5, the J gene TRBJ2-1; 14 bases line up with TRBD2. Germline V gives CDR1 MNHEY, CDR2 SVGAGI. The CDR3 has 13 residues. The V and J ends lost 11 bases and 12 bases, in that order; junction bases with no gene match: 9. In DNA, the CDR3 is TGTGCCGCCGGGACTAGCGGGAGCTGGGGGCAGTTCTTC. Encoded protein: CAAGTSGSWGQFF.

J is TRBJ2-5 and V is TRBV14; 7 nucleotides line up with TRBD2. The closer fit of TRBJ2-7 to the DNA end suggests the J call may be wrong. The CDR3 extends over 15 amino acids. Germline V gives CDR1 SGHDN, CDR2 FVKESK. The DNA of the CDR3 is TGTGCCAGCAGCCGGAGGGAGGGTTCCCCCTACGAGCAGTACTTC. Amino acid sequence: CASSRREGSPYEQYF.

On this clone: This sample includes further DNA sequences coding for the same CDR3. The chain couples TRBV7-2 to TRBJ1-2; 7 positions agree with TRBD1. Germline CDR1 and CDR2: SGHTA and FQGNSA. The CDR3 sequence is 14 residues long. The ends lost 1 base at V and 4 bases at J; junction bases unmatched: 3. The CDR3 nucleotides are TGTGCCAGCAGCTTAGGGCAGGGGGTCTATGGCTACACCTTC. Translating gives CASSLGQGVYGYTF.